This T cell receptor beta chain was observed in a study of T cells in Graves' hyperthyroidism and ophthalmopathy. This clonotype has ten or more counts. Fresh 10 ml peripheral blood yielded PBMCs. TCR beta CDR3 regions were amplified from RNA transcripts. HTBI primers drove first-round RT-PCR of the TCR CDR3. TCRdb fed the multiplex PCR reads into MiXCR, producing one record per CDR3 protein. The table shows roughly 380,000 distinct CDR3 sequences, with about 18% occurring only once. This CDR3 spans 15 amino acids. V gave up 1 base and J gave up 0 bases, with 9 bases separating them. From germline, CDR1 is MNHNS and CDR2 SASEGT.

The chain employs TRBV6-1 and TRBJ1-1, with D possibly TRBD1 on 5 matching bases. The source of this sequence is a woman aged 18-29 years with Graves' hyperthyroidism. Sequenced input: blood. The CDR3 reads CASSEEAGMNTEAFF. CDR3 coding DNA: TGTGCCAGCAGTGAAGAGGCAGGGATGAACACTGAAGCTTTCTTT.